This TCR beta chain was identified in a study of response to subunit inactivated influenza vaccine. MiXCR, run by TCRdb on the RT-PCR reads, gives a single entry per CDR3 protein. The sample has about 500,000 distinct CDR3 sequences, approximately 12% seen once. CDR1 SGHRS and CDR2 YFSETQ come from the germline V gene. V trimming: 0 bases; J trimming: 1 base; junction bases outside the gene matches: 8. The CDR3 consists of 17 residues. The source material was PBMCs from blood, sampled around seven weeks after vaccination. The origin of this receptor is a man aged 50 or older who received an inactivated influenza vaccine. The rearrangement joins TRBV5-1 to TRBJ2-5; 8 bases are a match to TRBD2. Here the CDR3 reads CASSLGGLAGRQETQYF. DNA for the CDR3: TGCGCCAGCAGCTTGGGAGGGCTAGCGGGCCGCCAAGAGACCCAGTACTTC.